The clone carrying this TCR beta chain showed up many times. Antigen unknown. Authors of the study amplified TCR beta CDR3 regions from RNA transcripts. In the first-round RT-PCR of the TCR CDR3, the HTBI primer set was used. MiXCR, run by TCRdb on the multiplex PCR reads, gives a single entry per CDR3 protein. The data contain around 600,000 distinct CDR3 sequences, about 16% of them seen just once; the ten biggest clones take up less than 3.5%. The data were obtained in a study of T cells in Graves' hyperthyroidism and ophthalmopathy. It was uncontrolled infection, other autoimmune disease, pregnancy or lactation that excluded patients. More than 9.5 ml fresh peripheral blood yielded the PBMCs. Overall study findings and caveats: Expanded thyroid clonotypes (above 0.001) were mostly also found in blood.

V dropped 0 bases and J dropped 7 bases, with 6 bases sitting between them. The V gene's germline CDR1 is GTSNPN and CDR2 SVGIG (reference sequence). This CDR3 contains 12 residues. The sequencing sample was made of blood. The chain carries TRBV30 and TRBJ1-4; D call uncertain. The source of this sequence is a woman between 40 and 55 years old with Graves' ophthalmopathy. The CDR3 sequence: CAWSVLGEKLFF. For the CDR3, the DNA is TGTGCCTGGAGTGTCCTAGGTGAAAAACTGTTTTTT.